This record looks at one TCR beta chain sequence and its context. Its antigen is unidentified. This entry is derived from a study of shared clonotypes between healthy human individuals. Study conclusions and caveats: Though the depth was large, rarefaction showed that sorted-subset sequencing was incomplete. Generally, naive subsets came out with larger estimated richness than memory subsets.

Assay execution proceeded at the deep level. Sequencing was performed with immunoSEQ multiplex PCR; in TCRdb, only in-frame clones are kept and a portion is missing. The sample lists about 110,000 clones; around 65% were seen once. This CDR3 has 15 residues. V was pared by 5 bases and J by 0 bases, with 5 bases of the junction left unmatched. Germline CDR1 reads SGHDT; CDR2 reads YYEEEE. Sequenced: memory CD8+ T cells sorted from blood. The subset was: CD45RO+ cells pooled with CCR7-negative TemRA cells. The genes are TRBV5-6 and TRBJ1-3; 7 nucleotides line up with TRBD1. The TCR originated in a woman under 40 in good health. This chain's CDR3 is CASRPTGSSGNTIYF. In nucleotides, the CDR3 is TGTGCCAGCAGGCCGACAGGGAGCTCTGGAAACACCATATATTTT.